This T cell receptor beta chain was captured by sequencing in a study of cytomegalovirus exposure and HLA in healthy donors. About the study: Most genotyped donors, roughly 80% of 350 to 500, had Caucasian-associated genetic ancestry.

60 Vbeta and 13 Jbeta primers were used in PCR. Clones were read by immunoSEQ multiplex PCR, and TCRdb kept only the in-frame ones, dropping some. The table shows 170,000 or so clones, with less than 85% occurring only once. Whole-study results and caveats: According to an earlier analysis, most TCR beta V segments yielded productive rearrangements about 90% or about 30% of the time. In a later analysis, HLA-C alleles had the fewest associated TCRs, DRB1 alleles the most. Sequencing probably produced one cluster of sequence variants that were highly shared.

V was shortened by 0 bases and J by 4 bases, with 13 bases between the two germline ends. Per the germline V gene, CDR1 is SGHTA and CDR2 is FQGNSA. The CDR3 has 16 amino acids. For this clone: Its matching antigen is unknown.

This TCR derives from a man younger than 30 in good health and CMV-seronegative. The specimen sequenced was PBMCs. The V gene is TRBV7-2, the J gene TRBJ1-5, with D tentatively TRBD1 (6 bases). In nucleotides, the CDR3 is TGTGCCAGCAGCTTAGCGGGGGGGCGAAAAAATCAGCCCCAGCATTTT. Residues: CASSLAGGRKNQPQHF.